These T cell receptor beta chains were read from a single sample in a study of Ad26.COV2.S vaccination and SARS-CoV-2 variants. Sequencing was performed with immunoSEQ multiplex PCR; in TCRdb, only in-frame clones are kept and a portion is missing. The sample has approximately 480,000 clones; around 90% are singletons. The sample was peripheral blood, taken in a trial of Ad26.COV2.S vaccine versus placebo. Receptor source: a person aged 18 to 65 who received the Ad26.COV2.S COVID-19 vaccine or a placebo. The CDR3 runs from the conserved cysteine through the conserved F or W. D genes are given only for firm matches. Clone size, where shown, is once, few, many, or a class for clones that have expanded.

>-|TRBV6-2/TRBV6-3|TRBJ1-1|-
CASSPPGANTEAFF
TGTGCCAGCAGTCCCCCGGGGGCGAACACTGAAGCTTTCTTT
>-|TRBV5-1|TRBJ1-1|-
CASTIGGDTEAFF
TGCGCCAGCACTATCGGGGGGGACACTGAAGCTTTCTTT
>TRBD2|TRBV6-5|TRBJ2-5|once
CASRSLAGETQYF
TGTGCCAGCAGAAGTCTAGCGGGGGAGACCCAGTACTTC
>-|TRBV27|TRBJ2-6|-
CASSPQFGSGSGANVLTF
TGTGCCAGCAGTCCTCAGTTCGGCAGTGGTTCTGGGGCCAACGTCCTGACTTTC
>TRBD1|TRBV6-2/TRBV6-3|TRBJ1-4|-
CASSRRDRGIEKLFF
TGTGCCAGCAGCCGCCGGGACAGGGGGATTGAAAAACTGTTTTTT
>-|TRBV5-6|TRBJ2-2|-
CASKVGTNTGELFF
TGTGCCAGCAAGGTGGGGACTAACACCGGGGAGCTGTTTTTT
>TRBD2|TRBV14|TRBJ2-3|-
CASSHLAGPSDTQYF
TGTGCCAGCAGCCACTTAGCGGGACCCTCTGATACGCAGTATTTT
>-|TRBV30|TRBJ1-1|once
CAWSDIKWANTEAFF
TGTGCCTGGAGTGATATAAAATGGGCCAACACTGAAGCTTTCTTT
>-|TRBV30|TRBJ1-1|-
CAWRRLAGEAFF
TGTGCCTGGAGAAGATTAGCGGGTGAAGCTTTCTTT
>-|TRBV28|TRBJ2-1|-
CASSPGDPHEQFF
TGTGCCAGCAGTCCGGGGGACCCACATGAGCAGTTCTTC
>-|TRBV28|TRBJ2-2|-
CASSSHASSTGELFF
TGTGCCAGCAGTTCCCACGCATCGAGCACCGGGGAGCTGTTTTTT
>TRBD2|TRBV30|TRBJ2-7|-
CAWSRAGGLLEQYF
TGTGCCTGGAGTAGGGCGGGAGGGCTCCTCGAGCAGTACTTC
>-|TRBV7-2|TRBJ2-1|-
CASSLEVSVRINEQFF
TGTGCCAGCAGCTTAGAAGTGAGTGTTCGGATCAATGAGCAGTTCTTC
>-|TRBV24-1|TRBJ2-5|once
CATNRETQYF
TGTGCCACCAATCGGGAGACCCAGTACTTC